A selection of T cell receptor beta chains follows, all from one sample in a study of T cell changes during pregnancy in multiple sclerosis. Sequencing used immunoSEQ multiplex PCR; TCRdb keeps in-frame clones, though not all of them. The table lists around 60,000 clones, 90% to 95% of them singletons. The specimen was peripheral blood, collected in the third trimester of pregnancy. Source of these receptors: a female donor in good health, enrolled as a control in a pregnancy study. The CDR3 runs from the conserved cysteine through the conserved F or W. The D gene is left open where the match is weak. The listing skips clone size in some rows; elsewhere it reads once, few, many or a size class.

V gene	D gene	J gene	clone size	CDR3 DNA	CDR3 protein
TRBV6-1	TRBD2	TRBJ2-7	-	TGTGCCAGCAGTGTGTTAGCGGGGGGTGTCTACGAGCAGTACTTC	CASSVLAGGVYEQYF
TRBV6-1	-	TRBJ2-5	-	TGTGCCAGCAGTGGGACCCAGAGGGGGGAGACCCAGTACTTC	CASSGTQRGETQYF
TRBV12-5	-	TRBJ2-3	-	TGTGCTAGTGGTTTGGGCTCCACGTTAGAAGATACGCAGTATTTT	CASGLGSTLEDTQYF
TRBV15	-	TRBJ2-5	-	TGTGCCACCGCTCCAGGCCAAGAGACCCAGTACTTC	CATAPGQETQYF
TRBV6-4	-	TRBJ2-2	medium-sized	TGTGCCAGCAGTGAATTCCCGGACAAGGCCGGGGAGCTGTTTTTT	CASSEFPDKAGELFF
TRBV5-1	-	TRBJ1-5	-	TGCGCCAGCAGCTTGGGGGGGGGCAATCAGCCCCAGCATTTT	CASSLGGGNQPQHF
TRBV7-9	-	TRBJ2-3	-	TGTGCCAGCAGCTTCACAGGACATAGCACAGATACGCAGTATTTT	CASSFTGHSTDTQYF
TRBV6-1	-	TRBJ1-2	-	TGTGCCAGCAGTGCCCGGACAGACAGCTATGGCTACACCTTC	CASSARTDSYGYTF
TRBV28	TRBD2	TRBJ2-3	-	TGTGCCAGCAGTCCGCAGACTAGCGGGGGGTCTAGCACAGATACGCAGTATTTT	CASSPQTSGGSSTDTQYF
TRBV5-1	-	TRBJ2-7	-	TGCGCCAGCAGCCCTAGCGACAGCCACGAGCAGTACTTC	CASSPSDSHEQYF
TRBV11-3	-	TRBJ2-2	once	TGTGCCAGCAGCCATAAACGGGGGAACACCGGGGAGCTGTTTTTT	CASSHKRGNTGELFF
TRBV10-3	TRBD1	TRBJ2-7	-	TGTGCCATCAGTGACCCCAGGGGGAACTACGAGCAGTACTTC	CAISDPRGNYEQYF
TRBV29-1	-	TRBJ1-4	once	TGCAGCGCTGGCCCGACAGTTTCTAATGAAAAACTGTTTTTT	CSAGPTVSNEKLFF
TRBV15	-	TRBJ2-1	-	TGTGCCACCAGCAGAGCATCCTACAATGAGCAGTTCTTC	CATSRASYNEQFF
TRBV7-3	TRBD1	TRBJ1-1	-	TGTGCCAGCAGCACCGGGACAGGGGGGAACACTGAAGCTTTCTTT	CASSTGTGGNTEAFF
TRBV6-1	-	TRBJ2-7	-	TGTGCCACCCAAACAGGGATCGGCCTATCCTACGAGCAGTACTTC	CATQTGIGLSYEQYF
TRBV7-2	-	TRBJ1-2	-	TGTGCCAGCAGCTTACCCCAGGGGCTCGATGGCTACACCTTC	CASSLPQGLDGYTF
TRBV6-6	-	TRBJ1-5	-	TGTGCCAGCAATTCCCTTCCCCTAAGCAATCAGCCCCAGCATTTT	CASNSLPLSNQPQHF
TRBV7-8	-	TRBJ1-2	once	TGTGCCAGCAGCCCCGTGCGCCAGGGGAATTACTATGGCTACACCTTC	CASSPVRQGNYYGYTF